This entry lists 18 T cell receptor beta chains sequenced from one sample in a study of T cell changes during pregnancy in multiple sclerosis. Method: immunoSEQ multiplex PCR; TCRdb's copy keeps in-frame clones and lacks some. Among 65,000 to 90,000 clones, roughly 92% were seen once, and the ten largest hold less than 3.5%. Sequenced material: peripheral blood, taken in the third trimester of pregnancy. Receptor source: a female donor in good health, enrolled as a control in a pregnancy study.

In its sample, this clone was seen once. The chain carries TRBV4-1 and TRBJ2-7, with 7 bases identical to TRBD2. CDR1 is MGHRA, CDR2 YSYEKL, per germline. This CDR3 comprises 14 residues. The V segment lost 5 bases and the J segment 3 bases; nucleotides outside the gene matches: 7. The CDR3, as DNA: TGCGCCAGCAGCGTCCGGGACTACAACTACGAGCAGTACTTC. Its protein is CASSVRDYNYEQYF.

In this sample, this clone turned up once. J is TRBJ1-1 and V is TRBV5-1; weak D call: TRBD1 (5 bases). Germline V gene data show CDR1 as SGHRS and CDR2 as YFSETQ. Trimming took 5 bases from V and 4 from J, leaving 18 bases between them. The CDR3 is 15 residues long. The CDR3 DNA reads TGCGCCAGCAGTCAACTGTGGGGGGTGCGCACTGAAGCTTTCTTT. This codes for CASSQLWGVRTEAFF.

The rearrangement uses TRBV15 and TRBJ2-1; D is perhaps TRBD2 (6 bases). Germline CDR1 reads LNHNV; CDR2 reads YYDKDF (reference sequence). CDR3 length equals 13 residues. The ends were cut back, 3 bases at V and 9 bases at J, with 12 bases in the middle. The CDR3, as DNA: TGTGCCACCAGCAGCCGTCTGGAGGGTGAGCAGTTCTTC. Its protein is CATSSRLEGEQFF.

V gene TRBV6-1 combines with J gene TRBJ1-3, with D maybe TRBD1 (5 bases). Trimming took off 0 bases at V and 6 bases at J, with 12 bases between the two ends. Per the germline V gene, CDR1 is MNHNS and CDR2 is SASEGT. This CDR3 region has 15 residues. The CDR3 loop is CASSEASGYLNTIYF. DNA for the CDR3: TGTGCCAGCAGTGAAGCATCAGGGTATCTAAACACCATATATTTT.

CDR3: CASSPFTGGYVTEAFF. For the CDR3, the DNA is TGCGCCAGCAGCCCGTTTACAGGGGGCTATGTCACTGAAGCTTTCTTT. This sequence joins TRBV4-1 and TRBJ1-1, with 9 bases matching TRBD1. Trimming cost V 4 bases and J 4 bases; bases outside gene matches: 10. Germline lookup yields CDR1 MGHRA and CDR2 YSYEKL. CDR3 length equals 16 residues.

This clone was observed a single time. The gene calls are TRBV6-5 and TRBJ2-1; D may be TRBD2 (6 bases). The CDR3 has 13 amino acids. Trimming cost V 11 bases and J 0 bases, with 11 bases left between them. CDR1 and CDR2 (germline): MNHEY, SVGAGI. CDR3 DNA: TGTGCCGTGGCGGGGAGCTCCTACAATGAGCAGTTCTTC. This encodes CAVAGSSYNEQFF.

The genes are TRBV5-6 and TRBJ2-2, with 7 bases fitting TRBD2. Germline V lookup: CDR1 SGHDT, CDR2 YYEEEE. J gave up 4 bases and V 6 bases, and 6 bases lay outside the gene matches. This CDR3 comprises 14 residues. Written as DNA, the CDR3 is TGTGCCAGCACCAGCGGGACTACCACCGGGGAGCTGTTTTTT. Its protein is CASTSGTTTGELFF.

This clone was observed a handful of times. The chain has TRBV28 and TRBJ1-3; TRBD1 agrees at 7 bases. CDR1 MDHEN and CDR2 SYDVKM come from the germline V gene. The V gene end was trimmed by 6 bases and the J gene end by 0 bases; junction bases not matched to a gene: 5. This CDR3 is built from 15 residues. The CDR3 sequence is CASSFQGGSGNTIYF. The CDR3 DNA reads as TGTGCCAGCAGCTTCCAGGGGGGCTCTGGAAACACCATATATTTT.

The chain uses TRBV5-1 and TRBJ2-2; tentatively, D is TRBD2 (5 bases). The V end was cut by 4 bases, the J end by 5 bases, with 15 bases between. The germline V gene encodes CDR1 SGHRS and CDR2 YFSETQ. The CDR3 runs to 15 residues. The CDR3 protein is CASSTYGKTTGELFF. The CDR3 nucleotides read TGCGCCAGCAGCACCTACGGGAAGACTACCGGGGAGCTGTTTTTT. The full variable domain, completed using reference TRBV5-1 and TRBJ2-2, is KAGVTQTPRYLIKTRGQQVTLSCSPISGHRSVSWYQQTPGQGLQFLFEYFSETQRNKGNFPGRFSGRQFSNSRSEMNVSTLELGDSALYLCASSTYGKTTGELFFGEGSRLTVL.

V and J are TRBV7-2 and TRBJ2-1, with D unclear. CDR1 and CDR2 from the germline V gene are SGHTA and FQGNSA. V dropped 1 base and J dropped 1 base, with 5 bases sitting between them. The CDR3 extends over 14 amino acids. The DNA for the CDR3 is TGTGCCAGCAGCTTAGTCGGGTCCTACAATGAGCAGTTCTTC. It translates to CASSLVGSYNEQFF. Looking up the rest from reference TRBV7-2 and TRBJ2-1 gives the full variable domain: GAGVSQSPSNKVTEKGKDVELRCDPISGHTALYWYRQSLGQGLEFLIYFQGNSAPDKSGLPSDRFSAERTGGSVSTLTIQRTQQEDSAVYLCASSLVGSYNEQFFGPGTRLTVL.

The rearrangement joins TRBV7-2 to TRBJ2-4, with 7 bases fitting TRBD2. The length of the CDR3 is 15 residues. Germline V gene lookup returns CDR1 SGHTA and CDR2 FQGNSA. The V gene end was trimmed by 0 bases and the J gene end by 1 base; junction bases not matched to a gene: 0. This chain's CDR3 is CASSLAGGAKNIQYF. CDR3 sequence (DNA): TGTGCCAGCAGCTTAGCGGGGGGGGCCAAAAACATTCAGTACTTC.

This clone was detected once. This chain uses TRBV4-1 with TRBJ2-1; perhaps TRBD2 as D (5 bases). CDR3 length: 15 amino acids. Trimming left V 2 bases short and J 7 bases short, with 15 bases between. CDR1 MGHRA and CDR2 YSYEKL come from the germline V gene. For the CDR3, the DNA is TGCGCCAGCAGCCAATTTAGCGCGTCGGGGAATGAGCAGTTCTTC. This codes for CASSQFSASGNEQFF.

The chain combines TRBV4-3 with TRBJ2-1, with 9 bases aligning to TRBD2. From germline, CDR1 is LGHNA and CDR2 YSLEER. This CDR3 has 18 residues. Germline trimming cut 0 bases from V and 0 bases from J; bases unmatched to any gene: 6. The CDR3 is CASSQEASGVSSYNEQFF. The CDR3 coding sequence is TGCGCCAGCAGCCAAGAGGCTAGCGGGGTCAGCTCCTACAATGAGCAGTTCTTC.

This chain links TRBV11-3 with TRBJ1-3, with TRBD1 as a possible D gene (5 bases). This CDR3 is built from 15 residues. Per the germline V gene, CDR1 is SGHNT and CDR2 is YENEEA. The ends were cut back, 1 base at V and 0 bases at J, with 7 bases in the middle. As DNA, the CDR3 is TGTGCCAGCAGCTTAGGGGGCGGCTCTGGAAACACCATATATTTT. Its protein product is CASSLGGGSGNTIYF.

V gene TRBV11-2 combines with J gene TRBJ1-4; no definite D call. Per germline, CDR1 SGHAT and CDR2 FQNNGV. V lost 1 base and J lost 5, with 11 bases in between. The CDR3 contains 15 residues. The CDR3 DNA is TGTGCCAGCAGCTTAGGAATCAGTTTAAATGAAAAACTGTTTTTT. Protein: CASSLGISLNEKLFF.

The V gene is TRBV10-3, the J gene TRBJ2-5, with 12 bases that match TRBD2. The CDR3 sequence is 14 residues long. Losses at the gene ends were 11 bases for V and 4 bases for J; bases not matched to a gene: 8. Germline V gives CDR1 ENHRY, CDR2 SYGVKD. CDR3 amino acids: CASQPGLAGETQYF. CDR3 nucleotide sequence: TGTGCCTCCCAACCGGGACTAGCGGGAGAGACCCAGTACTTC.

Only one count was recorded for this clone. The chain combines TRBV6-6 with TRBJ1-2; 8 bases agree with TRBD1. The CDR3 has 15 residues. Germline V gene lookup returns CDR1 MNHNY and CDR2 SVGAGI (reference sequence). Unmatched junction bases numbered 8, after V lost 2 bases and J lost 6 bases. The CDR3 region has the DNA TGTGCCAGCAGTTACGGTCCTGGGACAGGCGATGGCTACACCTTC. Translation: CASSYGPGTGDGYTF.

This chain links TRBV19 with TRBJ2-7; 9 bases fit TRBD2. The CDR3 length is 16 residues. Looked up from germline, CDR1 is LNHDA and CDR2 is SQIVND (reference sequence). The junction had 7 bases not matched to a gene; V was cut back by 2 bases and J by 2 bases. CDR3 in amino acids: CASSISKLAGTYEQYF. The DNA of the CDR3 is TGTGCCAGTAGTATATCTAAACTAGCGGGCACCTACGAGCAGTACTTC.